The clone carrying this TCR beta chain appeared many times. This sample was included in a study of blood T cell repertoires in COVID-19. Original processing methods: Counts of nucleated cells, estimated from reference gene primer amplification, were obtained. TCRdb keeps only in-frame clones here, not all; method: immunoSEQ multiplex PCR. V, J and clone size are taken as reported in that table, and D and trimming were inferred from the DNA itself. The sample has approximately 240,000 clones, approximately 82% seen once; the top ten hold under 5.5%. Sequenced material: peripheral blood. The TCR comes from a woman of 80 years or more with active or convalescent COVID-19.

Here the CDR3 DNA reads TGTGCCAGCAGCCAAGCGGGGACAGGGGGCAACTATGGCTACACCTTC. It translates to CASSQAGTGGNYGYTF. The chain combines TRBV3-1 (or the pseudogene TRBV3-2) with TRBJ1-2; TRBD1 aligns across 12 bases. CDR3 length: 16 amino acids. Germline V gene lookup returns CDR1 LGHDT and CDR2 YNNKEL (reference sequence). The trim removed 1 base at V and 2 bases at J, leaving 2 bases unmatched.